Described below is a single T cell receptor (beta chain) sequence and its context. Original data processing: Estimation of nucleated cell counts was performed using reference gene primer amplification. TCRdb's table, derived via immunoSEQ multiplex PCR, lists solely in-frame clones and lacks some. D and trimming were read from the DNA, whereas the V and J calls and clone size are those reported in that table. The repertoire consists of some 76,000 clones, with around 87% occurring once and the leading ten covering approximately 11%. These data belong to a study of blood T cell repertoires in COVID-19. Study background: The study drew acute and convalescent COVID-19 samples from the United States, Italy and Spain. T cells, B-cell-depleted T cells, or PBMCs provided the cDNA or gDNA that served as material.

CDR1 LGHDT and CDR2 YNNKEL come from the germline V gene (reference sequence). V lost 7 bases to trimming and J lost 1 base; unmatched junction nucleotides: 5. This CDR3 has 15 amino acids. The sequencing input was peripheral blood. The V gene is TRBV3-1 (or the pseudogene TRBV3-2), the J gene TRBJ2-5; TRBD2 matches 11 bases. This TCR derives from a woman between 18 and 29 years old with acute or convalescent COVID-19. The CDR3 DNA reads as TGTGCCAGCACTCGACTAGCGGGATTCCAAGAGACCCAGTACTTC. It is translated as CASTRLAGFQETQYF.